One sample yielded the 20 T cell receptor beta chains listed below, sequenced in a study of PD-1 blockade in classical Hodgkin lymphoma. Profiled with immunoSEQ multiplex PCR; TCRdb holds only in-frame clones, not every one. The sample includes 29,000 or so clones, roughly 80% seen only once; the top ten take 0.5% to 0.65%. As for time point: cycle 4 day 1 (C4D1), after five to seven weeks of nivolumab. Patients all relapsed after autologous stem cell transplantation, and there was variation in brentuximab vedotin exposure. Magnetic depletion of unwanted cells isolated CD4+ T cells from thawed PBMCs. The sample was CD4+ T cells from blood, taken before the fourth cycle of nivolumab. Source of these receptors: a human donor with classical Hodgkin lymphoma.

The chain joins TRBV7-9 to TRBJ2-7; D remains unclear. Germline assignment: CDR1 SEHNR and CDR2 FQNEAQ (reference sequence). The CDR3 length is 12 residues. Trimming left V 8 bases short and J 4 bases short, with 12 bases between. CDR3 coding DNA: TGTGCCAGCGCTGGGCCGAAATACGAGCAGTACTTC. The encoded protein is CASAGPKYEQYF.

This sequence joins TRBV9 and TRBJ1-2; 8 positions agree with TRBD1. This CDR3 has 13 amino acids. The trim removed 4 bases at V and 8 bases at J, leaving 7 bases unmatched. The germline V gene encodes CDR1 SGDLS and CDR2 YYNGEE. The DNA for the CDR3 is TGTGCCAGCAGCCCCTCTCAGGGGGCAGGCTACACCTTC. Protein sequence: CASSPSQGAGYTF.

V and J are TRBV6-5 and TRBJ2-7; 7 bases match TRBD2. The CDR3 consists of 14 residues. From germline, CDR1 is MNHEY and CDR2 SVGAGI. V was clipped by 6 bases and J by 5 bases; unmatched bases: 10. CDR3 sequence reads: CASSRGVYGHEQYF. The CDR3 DNA reads TGTGCCAGCAGCCGGGGGGTCTATGGCCACGAGCAGTACTTC.

V usage is TRBV6-1 and J usage is TRBJ1-1; perhaps TRBD1 as D (5 bases). The CDR3 covers 14 residues. V lost 7 bases and J lost 7, with 19 bases in between. Germline lookup yields CDR1 MNHNS and CDR2 SASEGT. CDR3 coding DNA: TGTGCCAGCACATCAGCAGGGACTCATGTTGAAGCTTTCTTT. This encodes CASTSAGTHVEAFF.

The rearrangement uses TRBV5-5 and TRBJ2-5; D is uncertain. CDR1 is SGHKS and CDR2 is YYEKEE in the germline V gene (reference sequence). This CDR3 region has 15 residues. The V and J ends lost 0 bases and 4 bases respectively, with 13 bases between them. CDR3 nucleotides: TGTGCCAGCAGCTTGGGGGTGATACAAGGAGAGACCCAGTACTTC. Translation gives CASSLGVIQGETQYF.

This clone has a single count. V and J are TRBV5-1 and TRBJ1-4, with D perhaps matching TRBD1 (5 bases). Germline V gene sequence: CDR1 SGHRS, CDR2 YFSETQ. The CDR3 totals 13 residues. The V gene lost 4 bases and the J gene lost 9 bases, with 13 bases spanning the gap. CDR3 residues: CASSAQGAQKLFF. CDR3 bases: TGCGCCAGCAGCGCCCAGGGCGCTCAAAAACTGTTTTTT.

The chain uses TRBV6-6 and TRBJ1-4; D might be TRBD1 (6 bases). This CDR3 is 14 amino acids long. Germline V gene lookup returns CDR1 MNHNY and CDR2 SVGAGI (reference sequence). V gave up 7 bases and J gave up 7 bases, with 16 bases separating them. The CDR3: CASKEEQGGEKLFF. CDR3 DNA sequence: TGTGCCAGCAAAGAGGAACAGGGCGGTGAAAAACTGTTTTTT.

This chain connects TRBV5-1 to TRBJ1-5, with D tentatively TRBD1 (5 bases). The germline V gene encodes CDR1 SGHRS and CDR2 YFSETQ. Trimming stripped 4 bases from V and 3 bases from J, with 11 bases between. The CDR3 extends over 14 amino acids. CDR3 coding DNA: TGCGCCAGCAGCCCTACAGGACCCAATCAGCCCCAGCATTTT. Its translation is CASSPTGPNQPQHF.

This chain links TRBV27 with TRBJ2-3; D is possibly TRBD1 (5 bases). V was trimmed by 2 bases and J by 0 bases, leaving 12 bases between them. The CDR3 spans 16 residues. CDR1 is MNHEY and CDR2 is SMNVEV in the germline V gene (reference sequence). CDR3 coding DNA: TGTGCCAGCAGTTTAATGGGGCTCGGCAGCACAGATACGCAGTATTTT. This gives the protein CASSLMGLGSTDTQYF.

V is TRBV6-1 and J is TRBJ2-7, with a tentative D call TRBD2 (6 bases). CDR1 and CDR2 (germline): MNHNS, SASEGT. The CDR3 length is 14 residues. Trimming cost V 5 bases and J 7 bases, with 18 bases left between them. The CDR3: CASSWPGIAGEQYF. CDR3 DNA: TGTGCCAGCAGTTGGCCCGGGATCGCGGGAGAGCAGTACTTC.

Comment on this clone: Other DNA sequences from this sample encode an identical CDR3 as well. The chain recombines TRBV5-1 with TRBJ2-5; D not certain. Deletions cut 0 bases from V and 2 bases from J, with 2 bases between. The CDR3 consists of 12 residues. Germline CDR1 reads SGHRS; CDR2 reads YFSETQ. The CDR3 sequence is CASSLEQETQYF. CDR3 sequence (DNA): TGCGCCAGCAGCTTGGAACAAGAGACCCAGTACTTC. The full variable domain, rest sourced from reference TRBV5-1 and TRBJ2-5, is KAGVTQTPRYLIKTRGQQVTLSCSPISGHRSVSWYQQTPGQGLQFLFEYFSETQRNKGNFPGRFSGRQFSNSRSEMNVSTLELGDSALYLCASSLEQETQYFGPGTRLLVL.

This clone was counted once. The rearrangement joins TRBV5-1 to TRBJ1-4; no clear D. Trimming removed 4 bases at V and 8 bases at J, with 12 bases between. Germline values: CDR1 SGHRS, CDR2 YFSETQ. The CDR3 is made up of 13 amino acids. The CDR3: CASSPVAAEKLFF. CDR3 DNA: TGCGCCAGCAGCCCGGTCGCGGCGGAAAAACTGTTTTTT. Drawing the rest from reference TRBV5-1 and TRBJ1-4, the complete variable domain is KAGVTQTPRYLIKTRGQQVTLSCSPISGHRSVSWYQQTPGQGLQFLFEYFSETQRNKGNFPGRFSGRQFSNSRSEMNVSTLELGDSALYLCASSPVAAEKLFFGSGTQLSVL.

The V call is TRBV27, the J call TRBJ2-5; 9 positions agree with TRBD2. The CDR3 sequence is 16 residues long. V lost 3 bases, J lost 0 bases, and 5 bases stayed unmatched. Germline V gives CDR1 MNHEY, CDR2 SMNVEV (reference sequence). The CDR3 DNA is TGTGCCAGCAGTTTCAGCGGGGGGTTAAACCAAGAGACCCAGTACTTC. Its protein product is CASSFSGGLNQETQYF.

This clone appeared a few times. CDR3 protein: CASSSTGISNQPQHF. CDR3 DNA sequence: TGTGCCAGCAGCTCGACAGGGATTAGCAATCAGCCCCAGCATTTT. The chain recombines TRBV2 with TRBJ1-5, with 7 positions matching TRBD1. The germline gives CDR1 SNHLY, CDR2 FYNNEI. The CDR3 has 15 residues. V lost 6 bases and J lost 0; bases outside the gene matches: 5.

The genes are TRBV5-1 and TRBJ2-2; D is perhaps TRBD1 or TRBD2 (5 bases each). Germline lookup yields CDR1 SGHRS and CDR2 YFSETQ. V gave up 4 bases and J gave up 0 bases, with 13 bases separating them. The CDR3 is 16 residues long. CDR3 in DNA: TGCGCCAGCAGCACCACCGGGACGTCGAACACCGGGGAGCTGTTTTTT. Protein product: CASSTTGTSNTGELFF.

This chain connects TRBV5-1 to TRBJ2-1; the D gene is possibly TRBD2 (6 bases). The CDR3 runs to 13 residues. Germline V lookup: CDR1 SGHRS, CDR2 YFSETQ. The V and J ends lost 4 bases and 3 bases respectively, with 8 bases between them. Written as DNA, the CDR3 is TGCGCCAGCAGCGGGGGGAACTACAATGAGCAGTTCTTC. It encodes CASSGGNYNEQFF. The complete variable domain, with remaining parts taken from reference TRBV5-1 and TRBJ2-1, reads KAGVTQTPRYLIKTRGQQVTLSCSPISGHRSVSWYQQTPGQGLQFLFEYFSETQRNKGNFPGRFSGRQFSNSRSEMNVSTLELGDSALYLCASSGGNYNEQFFGPGTRLTVL.

Regarding this clone: Distinct nucleotide sequences in the sample also encode this CDR3. The rearrangement links TRBV5-1 to TRBJ1-5; possible D gene TRBD1, 6 bases. Germline CDR1 is SGHRS and CDR2 is YFSETQ. V lost 0 bases, J lost 0 bases, and 7 bases lay in between. This CDR3 is built from 15 residues. The CDR3 nucleotides are TGCGCCAGCAGCTTGGAGGGGGTTAGCAATCAGCCCCAGCATTTT. This codes for CASSLEGVSNQPQHF. Together with reference TRBV5-1 and TRBJ1-5, the CDR3 gives the full variable domain: KAGVTQTPRYLIKTRGQQVTLSCSPISGHRSVSWYQQTPGQGLQFLFEYFSETQRNKGNFPGRFSGRQFSNSRSEMNVSTLELGDSALYLCASSLEGVSNQPQHFGDGTRLSIL.

The V and J genes are TRBV6-5 and TRBJ2-3; D is possibly TRBD2 (5 bases). The CDR3 length is 15 residues. With 5 bases removed from V and 3 bases from J, the gap between germline ends came to 15 bases. Per the germline V gene, CDR1 is MNHEY and CDR2 is SVGAGI. CDR3 sequence: CASSPPGGRTDTQYF. CDR3 nucleotide sequence: TGTGCCAGCAGTCCCCCCGGCGGGCGGACAGATACGCAGTATTTT.

The chain is built from TRBV5-1 and TRBJ2-3, with TRBD1 as a possible D gene (6 bases). The CDR3 totals 14 residues. V was clipped by 1 base and J by 2 bases, with 8 bases between them. From germline, CDR1 is SGHRS and CDR2 YFSETQ. The DNA for the CDR3 is TGCGCCAGCAGCTTGCAGGGGCCCACAGATACGCAGTATTTT. Residues: CASSLQGPTDTQYF.

DNA of the CDR3: TGTGCCAGCACCCAAGGAGGGGCCACTAAAACAGGAGAGTTCTTC. Protein: CASTQGGATKTGEFF. The V gene is TRBV7-2, the J gene TRBJ2-1; tentatively, D is TRBD2 (6 bases). This CDR3 spans 15 amino acids. Trimming shortened V by 7 bases and J by 14 bases, and 27 bases separated the two germline ends. Germline V lookup: CDR1 SGHTA, CDR2 FQGNSA.